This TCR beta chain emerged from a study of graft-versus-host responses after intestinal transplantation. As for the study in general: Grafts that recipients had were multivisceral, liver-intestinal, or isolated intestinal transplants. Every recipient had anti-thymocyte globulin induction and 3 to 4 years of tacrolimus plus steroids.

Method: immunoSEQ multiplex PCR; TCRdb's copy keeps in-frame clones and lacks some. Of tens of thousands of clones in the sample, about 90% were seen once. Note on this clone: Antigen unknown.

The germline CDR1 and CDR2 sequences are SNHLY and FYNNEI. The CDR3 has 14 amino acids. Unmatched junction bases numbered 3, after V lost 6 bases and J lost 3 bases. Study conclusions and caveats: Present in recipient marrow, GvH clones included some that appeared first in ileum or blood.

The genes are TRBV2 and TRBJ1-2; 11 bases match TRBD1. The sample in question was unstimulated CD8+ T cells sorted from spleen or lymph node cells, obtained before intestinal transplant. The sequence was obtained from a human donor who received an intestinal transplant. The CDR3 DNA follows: TGTGCCAGCAGAGGACAGGGGGCCGACTATGGCTACACCTTC. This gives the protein CASRGQGADYGYTF. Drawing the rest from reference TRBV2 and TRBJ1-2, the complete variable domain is EPEVTQTPSHQVTQMGQEVILRCVPISNHLYFYWYRQILGQKVEFLVSFYNNEISEKSEIFDDQFSVERPDGSNFTLKIRSTKLEDSAMYFCASRGQGADYGYTFGSGTRLTVV.